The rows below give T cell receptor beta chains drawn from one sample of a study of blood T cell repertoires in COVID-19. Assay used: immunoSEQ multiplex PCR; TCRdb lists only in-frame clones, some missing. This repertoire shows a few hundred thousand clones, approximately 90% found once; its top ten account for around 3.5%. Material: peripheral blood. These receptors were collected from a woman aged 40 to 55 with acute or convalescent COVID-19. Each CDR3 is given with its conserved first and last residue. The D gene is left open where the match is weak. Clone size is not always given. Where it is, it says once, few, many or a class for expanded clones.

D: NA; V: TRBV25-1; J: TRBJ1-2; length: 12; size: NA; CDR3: CASSEGAGGYTF; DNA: TGTGCCAGCAGTGAAGGGGCGGGGGGCTACACCTTC
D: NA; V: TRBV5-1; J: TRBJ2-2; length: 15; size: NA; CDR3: CASSPLRRGLAELFF; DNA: TGCGCCAGCAGCCCCCTCCGCCGGGGATTGGCGGAGCTGTTTTTT
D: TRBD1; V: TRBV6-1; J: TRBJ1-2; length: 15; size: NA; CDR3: CASSDQGQGTDGYTF; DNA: TGTGCCAGCAGTGACCAGGGACAGGGTACCGATGGCTACACCTTC
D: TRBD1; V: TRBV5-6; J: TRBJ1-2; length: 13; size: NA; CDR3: CASYRGQSYGYTF; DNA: TGTGCCTCCTACCGGGGACAGAGCTATGGCTACACCTTC
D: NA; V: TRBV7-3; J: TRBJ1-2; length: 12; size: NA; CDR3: CASTQNSYGYTF; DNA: TGTGCCAGCACCCAAAACAGCTATGGCTACACCTTC
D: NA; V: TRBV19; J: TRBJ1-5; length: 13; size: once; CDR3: CASSIGQRQPQHF; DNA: TGTGCCAGTAGTATTGGACAGCGGCAGCCCCAGCATTTT
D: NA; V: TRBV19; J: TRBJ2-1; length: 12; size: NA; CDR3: CASSGGAGEQFF; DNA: TGTGCCAGTAGTGGGGGGGCGGGTGAGCAGTTCTTC
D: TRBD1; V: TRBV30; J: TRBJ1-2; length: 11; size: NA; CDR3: CAWSYRGGYTF; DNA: TGTGCCTGGAGCTACAGGGGTGGCTACACCTTC
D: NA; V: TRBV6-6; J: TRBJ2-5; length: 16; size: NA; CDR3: CASSSKRTEYQETQYF; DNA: TGTGCCAGCAGTTCTAAGCGGACGGAGTACCAAGAGACCCAGTACTTC
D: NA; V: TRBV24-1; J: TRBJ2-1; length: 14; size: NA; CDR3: CATSGNRFIFEQFF; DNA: TGTGCCACCAGTGGCAACAGGTTTATTTTTGAGCAGTTCTTC
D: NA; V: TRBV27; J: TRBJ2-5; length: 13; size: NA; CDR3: CASRRRVQETQYF; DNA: TGTGCCAGCAGACGCAGGGTTCAAGAGACCCAGTACTTC
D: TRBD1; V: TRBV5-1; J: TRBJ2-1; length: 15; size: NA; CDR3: CASSETGETYNEQFF; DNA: TGCGCCAGCAGCGAGACAGGGGAAACCTACAATGAGCAGTTCTTC
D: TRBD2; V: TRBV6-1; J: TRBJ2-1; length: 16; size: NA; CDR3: CASSDLVAGEYNEQFF; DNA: TGTGCCAGCAGTGATTTAGTAGCGGGGGAATACAATGAGCAGTTCTTC
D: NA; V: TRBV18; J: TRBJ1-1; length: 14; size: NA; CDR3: CASSPPSVNTEAFF; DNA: TGTGCCAGCTCACCACCGTCCGTTAACACTGAAGCTTTCTTT
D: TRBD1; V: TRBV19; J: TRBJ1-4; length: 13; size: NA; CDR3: CASRGQGMEKLFF; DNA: TGTGCCAGTAGAGGACAGGGAATGGAAAAACTGTTTTTT
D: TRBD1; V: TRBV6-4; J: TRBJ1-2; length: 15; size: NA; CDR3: CASSDKSGGNNGYTF; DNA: TGTGCCAGCAGTGACAAGTCAGGGGGCAATAATGGCTACACCTTC
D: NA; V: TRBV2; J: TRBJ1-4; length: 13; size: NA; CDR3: CASSDRQGEKLFF; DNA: TGTGCCAGCAGTGACAGGCAGGGTGAAAAACTGTTTTTT
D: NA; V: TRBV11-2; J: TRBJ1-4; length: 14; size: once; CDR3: CASSPPGHEEKLFF; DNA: TGTGCCAGCAGCCCCCCGGGACACGAGGAAAAACTGTTTTTT
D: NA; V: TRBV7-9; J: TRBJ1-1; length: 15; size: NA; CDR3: CASSKGLGGRVEAFF; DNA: TGTGCCAGCAGCAAAGGGCTGGGGGGGCGAGTTGAAGCTTTCTTT
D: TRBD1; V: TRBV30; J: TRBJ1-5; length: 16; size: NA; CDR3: CAWSLYWDRGDQPQHF; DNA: TGTGCCTGGAGCCTTTACTGGGACAGGGGGGATCAGCCCCAGCATTTT
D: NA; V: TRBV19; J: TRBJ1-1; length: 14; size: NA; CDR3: CASSLWGADTEAFF; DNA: TGTGCCAGTAGTCTTTGGGGCGCGGACACTGAAGCTTTCTTT
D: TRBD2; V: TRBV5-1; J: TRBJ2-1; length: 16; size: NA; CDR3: CARSLAVGGSYNEQFF; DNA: TGCGCCCGCAGCTTGGCCGTGGGGGGGTCCTACAATGAGCAGTTCTTC
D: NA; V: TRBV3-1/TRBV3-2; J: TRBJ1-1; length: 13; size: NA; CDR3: CASSQAGQLGAFF; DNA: TGTGCCAGCAGCCAAGCAGGCCAACTGGGCGCTTTCTTT
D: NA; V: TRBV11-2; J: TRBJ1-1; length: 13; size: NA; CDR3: CASSLAPDREAFF; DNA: TGTGCCAGCAGCTTAGCCCCCGACAGGGAAGCTTTCTTT
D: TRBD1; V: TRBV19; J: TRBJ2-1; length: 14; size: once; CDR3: CASSQRTGGNEQFF; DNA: TGTGCCAGTAGTCAAAGGACAGGGGGAAATGAACAGTTCTTC
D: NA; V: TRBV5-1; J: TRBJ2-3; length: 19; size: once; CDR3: CASSLAGFSGSKVGDTQYF; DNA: TGCGCCAGCAGCTTGGCGGGGTTTTCGGGGTCCAAAGTGGGCGATACGCAGTATTTT
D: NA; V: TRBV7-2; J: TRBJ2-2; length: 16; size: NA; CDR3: CASSLAGNQNTGELFF; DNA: TGTGCCAGCAGCTTGGCGGGGAATCAGAACACCGGGGAGCTGTTTTTT
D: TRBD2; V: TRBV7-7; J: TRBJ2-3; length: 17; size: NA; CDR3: CASSPRTSGDATDTQYF; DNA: TGTGCCAGCAGCCCACGGACTAGCGGGGATGCCACAGATACGCAGTATTTT
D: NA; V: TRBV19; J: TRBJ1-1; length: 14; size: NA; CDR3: CASTSPGAGTEAFF; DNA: TGTGCCAGTACGTCCCCGGGCGCGGGCACTGAAGCTTTCTTT
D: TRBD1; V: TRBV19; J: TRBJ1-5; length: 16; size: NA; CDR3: CASSIWDSKYNQPQHF; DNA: TGTGCCAGTAGTATTTGGGACAGCAAATACAATCAGCCCCAGCATTTT
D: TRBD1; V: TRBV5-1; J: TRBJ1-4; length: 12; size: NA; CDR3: CASKDRGLKLFF; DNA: TGCGCCAGCAAGGACAGGGGCCTAAAACTGTTTTTT
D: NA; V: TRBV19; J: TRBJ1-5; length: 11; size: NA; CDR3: CASSSGQPQHF; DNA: TGTGCCAGTAGTTCGGGTCAGCCCCAGCATTTT
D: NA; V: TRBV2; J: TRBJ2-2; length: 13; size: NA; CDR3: CASMIENTGELFF; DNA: TGTGCCAGCATGATAGAAAACACCGGGGAGCTGTTTTTT
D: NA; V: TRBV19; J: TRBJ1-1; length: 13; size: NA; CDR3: CASSRQLIREAFF; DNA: TGTGCCAGTAGTAGACAGCTAATCAGGGAAGCTTTCTTT
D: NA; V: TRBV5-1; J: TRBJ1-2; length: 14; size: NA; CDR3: CASSSSNRAGGYTF; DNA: TGCGCCAGCAGCTCTTCCAACAGGGCCGGTGGCTACACCTTC
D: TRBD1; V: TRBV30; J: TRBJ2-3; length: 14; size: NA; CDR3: CAWSSGTGTDTQYF; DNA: TGTGCCTGGAGTTCAGGGACAGGGACAGATACGCAGTATTTT
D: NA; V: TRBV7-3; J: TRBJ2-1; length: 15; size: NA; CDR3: CASSPRGGTYNEQFF; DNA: TGTGCCAGCAGCCCCCGCGGGGGCACCTACAATGAGCAGTTCTTC
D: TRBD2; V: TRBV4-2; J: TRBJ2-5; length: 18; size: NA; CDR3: CASSQDTASGGSQETQYF; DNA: TGTGCCAGCAGCCAAGATACTGCTAGCGGGGGGAGCCAAGAGACCCAGTACTTC
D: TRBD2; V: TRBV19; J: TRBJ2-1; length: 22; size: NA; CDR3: CASSPRLAGGSSIKSSYNEQFF; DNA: TGTGCCAGTAGCCCCAGACTAGCGGGGGGGTCGTCAATCAAAAGCTCCTACAATGAGCAGTTCTTC
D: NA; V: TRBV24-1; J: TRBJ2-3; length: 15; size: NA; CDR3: CATSDESSSTDTQYF; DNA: TGTGCCACCAGTGATGAGTCGTCTAGCACAGATACGCAGTATTTT
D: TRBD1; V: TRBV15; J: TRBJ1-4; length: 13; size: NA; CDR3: CATSRDQGEKLFF; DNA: TGTGCCACCAGCAGAGATCAGGGGGAGAAACTGTTTTTT